These 26 T cell receptor beta chains were all obtained from the same sample, sequenced in a study of blood T cell repertoires in COVID-19. Here immunoSEQ multiplex PCR was the method, and the copy in TCRdb shows in-frame clones only, minus some. The table shows around 84,000 clones, with over 85% occurring only once. Sequences were obtained from peripheral blood. The receptors were gathered from a man aged 50 to 60 with active COVID-19.

The V gene is TRBV6-4, the J gene TRBJ2-2; 7 bases map to TRBD2. The germline CDR1 and CDR2 sequences are MRHNA and SNTAGT. The CDR3 consists of 14 residues. With 2 bases clipped from V and 5 bases from J, the junction kept 2 bases outside the gene matches. CDR3: CASSDRLATGELFF. DNA for the CDR3: TGTGCCAGCAGTGACCGACTAGCTACCGGGGAGCTGTTTTTT.

The rearrangement joins TRBV10-3 to TRBJ2-7; 9 nucleotides align to TRBD2. Per germline, CDR1 ENHRY and CDR2 SYGVKD. J gave up 5 bases and V 7 bases, and 6 bases lay outside the gene matches. The CDR3 length is 13 residues. CDR3 DNA: TGTGCCATCAACGGCGGGAGGGCGAACGAGCAGTACTTC. Encoded protein: CAINGGRANEQYF.

This rearrangement joins TRBV2 to TRBJ2-2, with 9 nucleotides matching TRBD1. Germline CDR1 and CDR2: SNHLY and FYNNEI. This CDR3 is built from 15 residues. Trimming removed 10 bases from V and 4 bases from J; junction bases left unmatched: 10. The CDR3 coding sequence is TGTGCCACCTCTCCGGGACAGGGACCCACCGGGGAGCTGTTTTTT. It encodes CATSPGQGPTGELFF. The entire variable domain, with the rest obtained from reference TRBV2 and TRBJ2-2, is as follows: EPEVTQTPSHQVTQMGQEVILRCVPISNHLYFYWYRQILGQKVEFLVSFYNNEISEKSEIFDDQFSVERPDGSNFTLKIRSTKLEDSAMYFCATSPGQGPTGELFFGEGSRLTVL.

This CDR3 is CASSLVRGSDTQYF. The CDR3 region has the DNA TGTGCCAGCAGCTTAGTGCGGGGTTCAGATACGCAGTATTTT. The rearrangement uses TRBV7-2 and TRBJ2-3; D is possibly TRBD2 (6 bases). This CDR3 has 14 amino acids. CDR1 and CDR2 (germline): SGHTA, FQGNSA. The V and J ends lost 1 base and 4 bases respectively, with 9 bases between them. The full variable domain, in which reference TRBV7-2 and TRBJ2-3 provide the parts outside the CDR3, is GAGVSQSPSNKVTEKGKDVELRCDPISGHTALYWYRQSLGQGLEFLIYFQGNSAPDKSGLPSDRFSAERTGGSVSTLTIQRTQQEDSAVYLCASSLVRGSDTQYFGPGTRLTVL.

This clone was seen a handful of times. The chain couples TRBV5-4 to TRBJ2-1; 8 nucleotides line up with TRBD2. Germline V gives CDR1 SGHNT, CDR2 YYREEE (reference sequence). The CDR3 contains 13 residues. The V segment lost 4 bases and the J segment 14 bases; nucleotides outside the gene matches: 11. CDR3 protein: CASSPAGTSGEFF. The CDR3 DNA reads TGTGCCAGCAGCCCGGCCGGGACTAGTGGGGAGTTCTTC.

In its sample, this clone was seen once. The V gene is TRBV6-5, the J gene TRBJ1-5, with D tentatively TRBD1 (5 bases). The CDR3 totals 11 residues. V was cut by 8 bases and J by 6 bases, with 8 bases left in between. Germline V gene lookup returns CDR1 MNHEY and CDR2 SVGAGI. In DNA form, the CDR3 reads TGTGCCAGCGGGCAGGGTCAGCCCCAGCATTTT. Translated, it gives CASGQGQPQHF.

The V gene is TRBV7-9, the J gene TRBJ1-2; D remains unclear. The CDR3 covers 15 residues. Germline-derived CDR1 and CDR2 are SEHNR and FQNEAQ (reference sequence). V was clipped by 1 base and J by 2 bases, with 11 bases between them. CDR3 amino acids: CASSLVAELNYGYTF. CDR3 coding DNA: TGTGCCAGCAGCTTAGTGGCGGAGCTGAACTATGGCTACACCTTC.

V is TRBV6-2 or TRBV6-3 and J is TRBJ2-3; TRBD1 is a possible D gene (5 bases). From germline, CDR1 is MNHEY and CDR2 SVGEGT. The CDR3 contains 14 residues. Trimming cost V 2 bases and J 1 base, with 7 bases left between them. The CDR3 is CASSYPQGTDTQYF. CDR3 sequence (DNA): TGTGCCAGCAGTTACCCACAGGGCACAGATACGCAGTATTTT.

This sequence joins TRBV11-2 and TRBJ2-2; tentative D call: TRBD1 (5 bases). V lost 4 bases, J lost 4 bases, and 13 bases lay in between. Germline assignment: CDR1 SGHAT and CDR2 FQNNGV. The CDR3 covers 15 residues. The DNA of the CDR3 is TGTGCCAGCAGCTCCACAGGTGGGCGCACCGGGGAGCTGTTTTTT. Encoded protein: CASSSTGGRTGELFF.

The J gene is TRBJ2-1, the V gene TRBV5-4; TRBD2 aligns across 9 bases. CDR1 and CDR2 from the germline V gene are SGHNT and YYREEE (reference sequence). The V and J ends lost 0 bases and 7 bases, in that order; junction bases with no gene match: 8. This CDR3 has 16 residues. DNA for the CDR3: TGTGCCAGCAGCTTGGGAGCGGGAGGATATCTTAATGAGCAGTTCTTC. This gives the protein CASSLGAGGYLNEQFF.

The CDR3 bases are TGTGCCTCCGGGACTAGCGGTCAAGAGACCCAGTACTTC. This translates into CASGTSGQETQYF. V and J are TRBV10-3 and TRBJ2-5; 11 nucleotides match TRBD2. The trim removed 11 bases at V and 2 bases at J, leaving 4 bases unmatched. The CDR3 has 13 residues. Germline CDR1 and CDR2: ENHRY and SYGVKD.

The chain couples TRBV29-1 to TRBJ1-2; the match to TRBD1 covers 8 bases. Trimming cost V 6 bases and J 4 bases; bases outside gene matches: 7. In germline, CDR1 is SQVTM, CDR2 ANQGSEA. The CDR3 totals 13 residues. CDR3 nucleotides: TGCAGCGTGGGGGACAGGTCCGGCTATGGCTACACCTTC. Protein: CSVGDRSGYGYTF.

The chain is built from TRBV7-6 and TRBJ2-3; 8 positions agree with TRBD1. This CDR3 has 15 residues. J gave up 8 bases and V 2 bases, and 9 bases lay outside the gene matches. Germline-derived CDR1 and CDR2 are SGHVS and FNYEAQ. CDR3 in amino acids: CASSLWGQDIGTQYF. The CDR3 DNA is TGTGCCAGCAGCTTATGGGGACAGGATATCGGTACGCAGTATTTT.

The rearrangement uses TRBV28 and TRBJ2-6, with D maybe TRBD2 (6 bases). The V gene lost 7 bases and the J gene lost 0 bases, with 16 bases spanning the gap. The germline V gene encodes CDR1 MDHEN and CDR2 SYDVKM. CDR3 length: 17 amino acids. CDR3 bases: TGTGCCAGCACCCCCAGGTTGGGGGGCTCTGGGGCCAACGTCCTGACTTTC. As protein: CASTPRLGGSGANVLTF.

The chain uses TRBV28 and TRBJ2-7, with TRBD1 identical over 9 bases. Germline-derived CDR1 and CDR2 are MDHEN and SYDVKM. The CDR3 contains 13 residues. The junction had 8 bases not matched to a gene; V was cut back by 3 bases and J by 11 bases. The CDR3 bases are TGTGCCAGCAGTTTGGGACAGGGAAGCAAAAAGTACTTC. This gives the protein CASSLGQGSKKYF.

This clone was observed once. The V and J genes are TRBV12-3 or TRBV12-4 and TRBJ2-5; D possibly corresponds to TRBD1 (5 bases). V dropped 5 bases and J dropped 2 bases, with 9 bases sitting between them. The length of the CDR3 is 13 residues. The CDR3 spells CASSPRQQETQYF. The CDR3 region has the DNA TGTGCCAGCAGTCCTCGACAGCAAGAGACCCAGTACTTC.

This chain connects TRBV5-1 to TRBJ2-1; D is unclear. The V end was cut by 0 bases, the J end by 0 bases, with 7 bases between. Germline lookup yields CDR1 SGHRS and CDR2 YFSETQ. This CDR3 has 15 residues. The CDR3 DNA sequence: TGCGCCAGCAGCTTGGAACAGCTCTCCTACAATGAGCAGTTCTTC. Protein product: CASSLEQLSYNEQFF.

This chain joins TRBV28 and TRBJ2-1; 7 bases line up with TRBD1. Germline V CDR1 and CDR2: MDHEN, SYDVKM. Germline trimming cut 0 bases from V and 7 bases from J; bases unmatched to any gene: 3. CDR3 size: 14 residues. CDR3 residues: CASSLWTGQNEQFF. DNA of the CDR3: TGTGCCAGCAGTTTATGGACAGGGCAAAATGAGCAGTTCTTC.

The genes are TRBV5-1 and TRBJ2-7; D might be TRBD1 (7 bases). From germline, CDR1 is SGHRS and CDR2 YFSETQ. The ends were cut back, 3 bases at V and 1 base at J, with 17 bases in the middle. This CDR3 region has 16 residues. Here the CDR3 reads CASSSRQGGRSYEQYF. The DNA for the CDR3 is TGCGCCAGCAGCTCCCGACAGGGAGGACGGTCCTACGAGCAGTACTTC. Complete variable domain (other parts from reference TRBV5-1 and TRBJ2-7): KAGVTQTPRYLIKTRGQQVTLSCSPISGHRSVSWYQQTPGQGLQFLFEYFSETQRNKGNFPGRFSGRQFSNSRSEMNVSTLELGDSALYLCASSSRQGGRSYEQYFGPGTRLTVT.

V and J are TRBV11-2 and TRBJ1-1, with D tentatively TRBD1 (5 bases). The CDR3 length is 14 residues. V was clipped by 5 bases and J by 2 bases, with 12 bases between them. CDR1 and CDR2 (germline): SGHAT, FQNNGV. CDR3 coding DNA: TGTGCCAGCAGCCCCGGAAGGGGAAACACTGAAGCTTTCTTT. The encoded protein is CASSPGRGNTEAFF.

The chain employs TRBV5-1 and TRBJ2-7, with TRBD2 identical over 14 bases. Germline V gene data show CDR1 as SGHRS and CDR2 as YFSETQ. CDR3 size: 16 residues. Trimming at V came to 4 bases and at J to 0 bases, leaving 3 bases not matched to a gene. The CDR3 DNA follows: TGCGCCAGCAGCCGGACTAGCGGGAGGAGCTCCTACGAGCAGTACTTC. It encodes CASSRTSGRSSYEQYF.

This sequence joins TRBV6-6 and TRBJ2-2; TRBD1 might be the D (6 bases). V lost 4 bases, J lost 0 bases, and 12 bases lay in between. CDR1 is MNHNY and CDR2 is SVGAGI in the germline V gene (reference sequence). The length of the CDR3 is 16 residues. CDR3 sequence (DNA): TGTGCCAGCAGTTCAAGGACAGCACCGAACACCGGGGAGCTGTTTTTT. Translation gives CASSSRTAPNTGELFF.

V usage is TRBV11-2 and J usage is TRBJ2-3; 14 nucleotides match TRBD2. Germline loops: CDR1 SGHAT, CDR2 FQNNGV. Trimming at V came to 1 base and at J to 3 bases, leaving 0 bases not matched to a gene. CDR3 length equals 16 residues. The CDR3 region is CASSLGTSGRTDTQYF. For the CDR3, the DNA is TGTGCCAGCAGCTTAGGGACTAGCGGGAGGACAGATACGCAGTATTTT.

The chain combines TRBV5-1 with TRBJ2-3, with TRBD2 matching 12 bases. CDR3 length: 19 amino acids. Trimming at V came to 0 bases and at J to 2 bases, leaving 10 bases not matched to a gene. CDR1 and CDR2 (germline): SGHRS, YFSETQ. The CDR3 here is CASSLGATSGSYSTDTQYF. The CDR3 nucleotides are TGCGCCAGCAGCTTGGGTGCGACTAGCGGGAGCTACTCCACAGATACGCAGTATTTT.

The gene calls are TRBV6-1 and TRBJ1-2, with 11 bases matching TRBD1. In germline, CDR1 is MNHNS, CDR2 SASEGT. CDR3 length: 17 residues. V was clipped by 0 bases and J by 2 bases; unmatched bases: 5. As DNA, the CDR3 is TGTGCCAGCAGTGAAGCGTTGGGGACAGGGGGAAACTATGGCTACACCTTC. Protein: CASSEALGTGGNYGYTF.

This clone was seen once. In DNA, the CDR3 is TGTGCCAGCAGTTCCTCTCGACTAGCGGGGTACAATGAGCAGTTCTTC. It specifies CASSSSRLAGYNEQFF. V and J are TRBV6-6 and TRBJ2-1; the match to TRBD2 covers 11 bases. This CDR3 comprises 16 residues. Germline CDR1 MNHNY, CDR2 SVGAGI (reference sequence). V dropped 4 bases and J dropped 4; count of bases not matched to a gene: 6.